This T cell receptor (beta chain) derives from a study of post-analysis software for immune sequencing data. Study-wide points: Relative to controls, patients with multiple sclerosis showed significantly lower normalized Chao1 diversity. Strong co-clustering by F measure was evident for samples that had been prepared in the same batch.

TCR beta cDNA libraries included unique molecular identifiers. T cells, roughly 0.95 to 10 million of them, yielded about half a million cDNA molecules. TCRdb re-called the PCR reads with MiXCR, one entry per CDR3 protein. This table has 650,000 to 850,000 distinct CDR3 sequences, 46% appearing once. This clonotype showed up just a few times. Its specificity is unknown. The TCR comes from a girl aged 10 to 17 with multiple sclerosis. Source material: blood.

The CDR3 sequence is CATSRDHRDLGNEQYF. The CDR3 DNA reads TGTGCCACCAGCAGAGATCACCGGGACCTAGGGAACGAGCAGTACTTC. The V call is TRBV15, the J call TRBJ2-7; D possibly matches TRBD1 or TRBD2 (5 bases each). The CDR3 is made up of 16 amino acids. Germline loops: CDR1 LNHNV, CDR2 YYDKDF (reference sequence). V dropped 0 bases and J dropped 5 bases, with 17 bases sitting between them. Filled out from reference TRBV15 and TRBJ2-7, the complete variable domain reads DAMVIQNPRYQVTQFGKPVTLSCSQTLNHNVMYWYQQKSSQAPKLLFHYYDKDFNNEADTPDNFQSRRPNTSFCFLDIRSPGLGDTAMYLCATSRDHRDLGNEQYFGPGTRLTVT.